This T cell receptor beta chain was profiled in a study of blood T cell repertoires in COVID-19. CDR3 size: 19 residues. Trimming at V came to 0 bases and at J to 0 bases, leaving 4 bases not matched to a gene. Germline V gene sequence: CDR1 KGHSH, CDR2 LQKENI. Method: immunoSEQ multiplex PCR; TCRdb's copy keeps in-frame clones and lacks some. The sample has some 270,000 clones; approximately 85% are singletons. Sequenced material: PBMCs or T cells enriched from blood (not recorded which). The gene calls are TRBV18 and TRBJ2-1, with 14 bases aligning to TRBD2. The clonotype was recovered from a woman in her forties or fifties with acute COVID-19. The CDR3 DNA follows: TGTGCCAGCTCACCACCTACCGGGACTAGCGGGGGCTCCTACAATGAGCAGTTCTTC. This encodes CASSPPTGTSGGSYNEQFF.